Included here is one TCR beta chain sequence, with context. TCRdb keeps only in-frame clones here, not all; method: immunoSEQ multiplex PCR. Among about 350,000 clones, more than 75% were seen once, and the ten largest hold 3% to 4%. The sample comes from a study of Ad26.COV2.S vaccination and SARS-CoV-2 variants. Between the trimmed V and J ends, which lost 6 bases and 2 bases, there was a span of 10 bases. The CDR3 sequence is 13 residues long. Germline values: CDR1 SNHLY, CDR2 FYNNEI. Treatment meaning: some 19 received Ad26.COV2.S at low or high dose, single or two shots; 5 received placebo; per-sample allocation not given. Material that was analyzed had been drawn on day 63 after the first vaccine or placebo injection. In Boston, the donor was an adult between 18-55 years of age.

The specimen comprised peripheral blood, sampled in a trial of Ad26.COV2.S vaccine versus placebo. This receptor was identified in a person between 18 and 65 years old who received the Ad26.COV2.S COVID-19 vaccine or a placebo. The rearrangement links TRBV2 to TRBJ1-2, with D perhaps matching TRBD1 (5 bases). CDR3 in DNA: TGTGCCAGCAGGCAACAGGAAAACTATGGCTACACCTTC. Translated, it gives CASRQQENYGYTF.